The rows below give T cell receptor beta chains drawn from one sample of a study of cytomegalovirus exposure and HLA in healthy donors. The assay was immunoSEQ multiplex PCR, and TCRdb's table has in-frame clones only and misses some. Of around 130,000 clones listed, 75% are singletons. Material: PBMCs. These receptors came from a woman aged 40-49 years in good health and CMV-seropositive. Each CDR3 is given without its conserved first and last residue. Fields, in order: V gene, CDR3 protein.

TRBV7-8	ASRPGGGSAF
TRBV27	ASRPTGGNQPQH
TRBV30	AWSAREGLSSYNEQF
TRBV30	AWSSRTSGTHRRQY
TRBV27	ASSPTSQAEQY
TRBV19	ASSKRTRYTNEQF
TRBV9	ASSGTAGTNPQT
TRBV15	ATTDDRGTDTQY
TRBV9	ASSVAATSGNEQF
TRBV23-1	ASVEESETQY
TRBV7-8	ASSFTANWREQY
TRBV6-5	ASSYGATNEKLF
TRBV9	ASSPYRGAQY
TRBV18	ASSPTTGRTEQF
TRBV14	ASSQEDRGNYGYT
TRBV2	ASSDRRITGGYT
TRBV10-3	AISDSSGTGGYEQY
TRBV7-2	ASGRQGNEQF
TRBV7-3	ASSPRTSSADTQY
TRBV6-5	ASSYFSGTGDNIQY
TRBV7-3	ASRLGGSGANVLT
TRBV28	ASSSGDRPSYEQY
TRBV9	ASSANFRDSTYEQY
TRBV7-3	ASSLSGGKQETQY
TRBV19	ASSRQKSGYT
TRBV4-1	ASSQVTSGGYEQY
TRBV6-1	ASSGGTGLTEAF
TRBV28	ASPPGQENTEAF
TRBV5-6	ASSSSIRTGRMNSPLH
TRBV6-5	ASSYGQGKDNEQF
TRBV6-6	ASSYDGGNEQF
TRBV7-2	ASSYIDRVTGVGYT
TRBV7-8	ASSPRLAGDEQY
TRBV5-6	ASSPPPGLGAGELF
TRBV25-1	ASSEAGVAKNIQY
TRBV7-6	ASSADTVLSAF
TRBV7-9	ASSLGSTGEQF
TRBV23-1	ASRYRQQGASVGTEAF
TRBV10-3	ATGLAGGVTDTQY
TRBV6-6	ASSYWQTGGSDTQY